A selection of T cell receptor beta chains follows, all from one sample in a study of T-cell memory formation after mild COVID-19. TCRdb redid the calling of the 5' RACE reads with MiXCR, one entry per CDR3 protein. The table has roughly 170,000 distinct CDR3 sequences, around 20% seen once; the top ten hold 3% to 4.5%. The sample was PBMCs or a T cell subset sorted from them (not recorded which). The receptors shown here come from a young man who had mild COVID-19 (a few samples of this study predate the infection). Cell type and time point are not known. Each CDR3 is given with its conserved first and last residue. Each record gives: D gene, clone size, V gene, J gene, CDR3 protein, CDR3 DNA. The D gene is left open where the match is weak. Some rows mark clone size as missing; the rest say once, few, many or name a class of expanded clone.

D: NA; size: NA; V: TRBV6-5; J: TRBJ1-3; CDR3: CASSSPTAGDSGNTIYF; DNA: TGTGCCAGCAGTTCTCCGACAGCAGGGGACTCTGGAAACACCATATATTTT
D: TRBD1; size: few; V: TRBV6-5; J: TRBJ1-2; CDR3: CASSLGQGVGGYTF; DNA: TGTGCCAGCAGCCTCGGCCAGGGGGTTGGTGGCTACACCTTC
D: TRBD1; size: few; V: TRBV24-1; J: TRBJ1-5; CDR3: CATSDPGTGNHQPQHF; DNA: TGTGCCACCAGTGATCCCGGGACAGGGAACCATCAGCCCCAGCATTTT
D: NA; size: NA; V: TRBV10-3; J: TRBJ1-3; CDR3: CAISVASATSGNTIYF; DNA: TGTGCCATCAGTGTCGCAAGCGCTACATCTGGAAACACCATATATTTT
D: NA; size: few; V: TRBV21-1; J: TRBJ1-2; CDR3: CASKTTRGYTF; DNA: TGTGCCAGCAAGACCACCAGGGGCTACACCTTC
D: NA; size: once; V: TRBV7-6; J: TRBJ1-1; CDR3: CASSSQAGTEAFF; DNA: TGTGCCAGCAGCTCCCAGGCGGGAACTGAAGCTTTCTTT
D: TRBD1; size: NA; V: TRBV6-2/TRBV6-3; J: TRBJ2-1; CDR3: CASSGYDRGMDEQFF; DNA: TGTGCCAGCAGTGGCTATGACAGGGGGATGGATGAGCAGTTCTTC
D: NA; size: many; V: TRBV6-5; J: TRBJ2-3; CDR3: CASSPPGARGDTQYF; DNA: TGTGCCAGCAGTCCTCCGGGGGCCAGGGGAGATACGCAGTATTTT
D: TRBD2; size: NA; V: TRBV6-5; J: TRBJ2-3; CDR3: CASSRPSGGWDTQYF; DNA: TGTGCCAGCAGCCGTCCTAGCGGGGGATGGGATACGCAGTATTTT
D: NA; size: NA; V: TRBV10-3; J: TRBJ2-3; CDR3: CAIRSGFRASTDTQYF; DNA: TGTGCCATCAGGTCAGGTTTCCGAGCTAGCACAGATACGCAGTATTTT
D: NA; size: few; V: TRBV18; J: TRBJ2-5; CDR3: CASSPPSPGFETQYF; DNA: TGTGCCAGCTCACCTCCGTCTCCGGGGTTTGAGACCCAGTACTTC
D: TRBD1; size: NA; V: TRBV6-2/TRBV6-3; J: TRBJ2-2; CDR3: CASRRTGQAGELFF; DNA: TGTGCCAGCAGAAGGACAGGCCAGGCCGGGGAGCTGTTTTTT
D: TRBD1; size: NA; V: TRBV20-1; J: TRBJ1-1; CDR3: CSARGPGQGNTEAFF; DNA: TGCAGTGCTAGGGGACCGGGACAGGGGAACACTGAAGCTTTCTTT
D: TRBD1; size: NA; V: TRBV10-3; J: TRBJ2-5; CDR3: CAISEGQGETQYF; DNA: TGTGCCATCAGTGAGGGACAGGGGGAGACCCAGTACTTC
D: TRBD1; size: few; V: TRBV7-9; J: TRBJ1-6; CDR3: CASRPTGESPLHF; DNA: TGTGCCAGCAGGCCTACAGGGGAATCACCCCTCCACTTT
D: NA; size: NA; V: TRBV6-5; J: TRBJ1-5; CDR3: CASPSRGDSNQPQHF; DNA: TGTGCCAGCCCCTCCCGGGGTGATAGCAATCAGCCCCAGCATTTT
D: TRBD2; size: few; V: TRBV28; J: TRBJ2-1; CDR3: CASTFLLSGGPSDEQFF; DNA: TGTGCCAGCACCTTCCTCCTTAGCGGGGGGCCCTCGGATGAGCAGTTCTTC
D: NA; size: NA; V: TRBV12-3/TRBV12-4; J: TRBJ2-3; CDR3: CASSLARLGDTQYF; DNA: TGTGCCAGCAGTTTAGCAAGGTTGGGAGATACGCAGTATTTT
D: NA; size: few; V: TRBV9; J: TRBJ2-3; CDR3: CASSVVPGAQDTQYF; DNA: TGTGCCAGCAGCGTAGTCCCAGGGGCACAAGATACGCAGTATTTT
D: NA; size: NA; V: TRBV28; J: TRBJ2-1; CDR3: CASSLGTAGWQFF; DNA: TGTGCCAGCAGTTTGGGGACCGCCGGTTGGCAGTTCTTC
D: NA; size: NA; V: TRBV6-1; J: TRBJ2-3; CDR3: CASSEVGYGDTDTQYF; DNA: TGTGCCAGCAGTGAAGTGGGGTACGGAGACACAGATACGCAGTATTTT
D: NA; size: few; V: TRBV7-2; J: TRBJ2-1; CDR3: CASSLVGTPYNEQFF; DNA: TGTGCCAGCAGCTTAGTCGGGACTCCATACAATGAGCAGTTCTTC
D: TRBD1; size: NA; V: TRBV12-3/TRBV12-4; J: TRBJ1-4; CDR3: CASRSGQGWNEKLFF; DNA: TGTGCCAGCAGATCGGGACAGGGTTGGAATGAAAAACTGTTTTTT
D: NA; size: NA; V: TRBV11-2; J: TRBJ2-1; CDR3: CASSLEQGFNEQFF; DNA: TGTGCCAGCAGCTTAGAACAGGGATTTAATGAGCAGTTCTTC
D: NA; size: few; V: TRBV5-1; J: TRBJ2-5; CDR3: CASSESGTQETQYF; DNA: TGCGCCAGCAGCGAATCCGGGACTCAAGAGACCCAGTACTTC
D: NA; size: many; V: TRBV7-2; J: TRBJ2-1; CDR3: CASNLGRGQYNEQFF; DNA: TGTGCCAGCAACCTGGGGAGGGGGCAATACAATGAGCAGTTCTTC
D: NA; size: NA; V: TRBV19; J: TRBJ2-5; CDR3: CASNRDFRQETQYF; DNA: TGTGCCAGTAACCGGGACTTTCGTCAAGAGACCCAGTACTTC
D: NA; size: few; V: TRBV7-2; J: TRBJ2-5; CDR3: CASSSLGARSNQYF; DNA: TGTGCCAGCAGCTCCCTAGGGGCTCGGAGCAACCAGTACTTC
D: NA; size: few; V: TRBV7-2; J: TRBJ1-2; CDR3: CASSLGLRSNYGYTF; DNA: TGTGCCAGCAGCTTAGGGCTGCGGTCTAACTATGGCTACACCTTC
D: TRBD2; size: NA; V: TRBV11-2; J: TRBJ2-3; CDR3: CASRPGLADLKDTQYF; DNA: TGTGCCAGCAGGCCCGGACTAGCGGACCTAAAGGATACGCAGTATTTT
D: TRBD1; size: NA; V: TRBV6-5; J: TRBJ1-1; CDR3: CASSRAGGPTEAFF; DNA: TGTGCCAGCAGTAGGGCAGGGGGTCCCACTGAAGCTTTCTTT
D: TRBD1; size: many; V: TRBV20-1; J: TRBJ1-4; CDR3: CSAPGTGGEKLFF; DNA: TGCAGTGCCCCCGGGACAGGGGGTGAAAAACTGTTTTTT
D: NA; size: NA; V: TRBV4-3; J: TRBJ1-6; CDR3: CASSQAGHSNSPLHF; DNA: TGCGCCAGCAGCCAAGCGGGACACAGTAATTCACCCCTCCACTTT
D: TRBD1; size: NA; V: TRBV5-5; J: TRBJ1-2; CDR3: CASSGDRANYGYTF; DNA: TGTGCCAGCAGCGGGGACAGGGCTAACTATGGCTACACCTTC
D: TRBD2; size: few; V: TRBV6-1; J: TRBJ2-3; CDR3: CASGLVSTDTQYF; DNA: TGTGCCAGCGGACTAGTTAGCACAGATACGCAGTATTTT